The source of this T cell receptor beta chain is a study of T-cell memory formation after mild COVID-19. Study-level results: Most CD4+ clones that shrank were in CM and EM, while CD8+ ones turned up in EMRA. Second-wave clones that peaked on day 37 lacked confirmed SARS-CoV-2 specificity.

Each CDR3 protein is one row after TCRdb ran MiXCR on the 5' RACE reads. The sample holds just over 200,000 distinct CDR3 sequences, 9.5% to 10% seen once. This clonotype was counted between two and nine times. Its antigen is still unknown. Material for sequencing was PBMCs or a T cell subset sorted from them (not recorded which). The source of this sequence is a man younger than 35 who had mild COVID-19 (a few samples of this study predate the infection). Cell type and time point are not known.

CDR3 protein: CASSPLGTANSPLHF. In nucleotides, the CDR3 is TGTGCCAGCAGCCCACTCGGGACAGCAAATTCACCCCTCCACTTT. The V call is TRBV6-5, the J call TRBJ1-6; TRBD1 matches 7 bases. The junction had 9 bases not matched to a gene; V was cut back by 6 bases and J by 7 bases. From germline, CDR1 is MNHEY and CDR2 SVGAGI. This CDR3 has 15 residues.